Sequencing of this T cell receptor beta chain was carried out in a study of T cell responses to AZD1222 COVID-19 vaccine. Data came from immunoSEQ multiplex PCR; TCRdb stores just in-frame clones and leaves some out. The sample yields approximately 140,000 clones, about nine tenths seen once. As for this clone: As yet, its antigen is unknown.

Germline V gene lookup returns CDR1 MDHEN and CDR2 SYDVKM. The CDR3 length is 13 residues. V trimming: 4 bases; J trimming: 8 bases; junction bases outside the gene matches: 7. General study points: It should be noted that donors were predominantly white British and more often female, and clonal diversity was possibly underestimated. Only six or seven AZD1222 recipients tested seropositive at baseline.

The source was peripheral blood, collected 28 days after the second AZD1222 dose. This TCR was sampled from an adult who received the AZD1222 COVID-19 vaccine. The V gene is TRBV28, the J gene TRBJ1-2; TRBD1 agrees at 7 bases. The chain's CDR3 is CASSSDRVRGYTF. CDR3 bases: TGTGCCAGCAGTTCCGACAGGGTGAGAGGCTACACCTTC.